The present entry profiles one TCR beta chain with its context. The data were obtained in a study of CD8 T cells in Susac syndrome. Reverse transcription of about 0.5 to 1 ug RNA was carried out with random hexamers. The CDR3 of TCR beta was amplified by immunoSEQ multiplex PCR across 54 Vbeta and 13 Jbeta. TCRdb re-analysed the immunoSEQ multiplex PCR reads in MiXCR, keeping a single row per CDR3 protein. The repertoire holds more than 250,000 distinct CDR3 sequences, approximately 90% seen once, with about 0.063% in the top ten. Germline loops: CDR1 GTSNPN, CDR2 SVGIG (reference sequence). The V and J ends lost 5 bases and 6 bases respectively, with 10 bases between them. The CDR3 is 11 residues long. Sequencing of TCR beta was performed on blood CD8+ and CD4+ T cells. The multiple sclerosis control cohort comprised treatment-naive individuals presenting with stable or active relapsing-remitting disease. The TEMRA cells underwent FACS enrichment, while the CD8+ and CD4+ T cells underwent negative isolation.

The origin of this receptor is a human donor with multiple sclerosis. The chain has TRBV30 and TRBJ1-2, with D uncertain. The sequencing sample was made of CD4+ T cells from PBMCs. The CDR3 region has the DNA TGTGCCTGGGGTCCGGCCCATGGCTACACCTTC. Translation gives CAWGPAHGYTF.